The 8 T cell receptor beta chains in this list originate from one sample, sequenced in a study of regulatory T cells in long-lasting Graves disease (TCRdb year 2021). The sample's time point label, decoded: persistent/refractory GD, antithyroid drugs over 5 years with positive TRAb. For both TCR sequencing and RNA sequencing, RNA was extracted from PBMCs in TRIzol. Receptor libraries were prepared by multiplex PCR. TCRdb shows the sequencer as Illumina HiSeq 4000. iRepertoire HTBI primers and Arm-PCR amplification of CDR3 regions were used to construct TCR beta libraries. Using fastp trimming at Q25 and MiXCR clonotype assembly, TCRdb reanalyzed the public sequencing data and kept in-frame beta chains. Each CDR3 protein gets just one entry, which takes the most common genes and DNA from the rows behind it. This sample is represented by approximately 500,000 distinct CDR3 sequences; roughly a fifth of them were singletons. Less than 9% of the sample is held by the ten biggest clonotypes.

The sample in question was peripheral blood mononuclear cells (PBMCs), obtained when the disease was refractory, from a patient treated with antithyroid drugs. The origin of the receptors is a female donor with Graves disease.

This clonotype was seen many times. The rearrangement uses TRBV5-1 and TRBJ2-7; TRBD1 matches at 11 bases. The CDR3 covers 14 residues. Germline-derived CDR1 and CDR2 are SGHRS and YFSETQ. V shed 6 bases and J 3 bases; nucleotides not matched to a gene: 5. The CDR3 sequence: CASNQGQGVYEQYF. CDR3 in DNA: TGCGCCAGCAACCAGGGACAGGGGGTCTACGAGCAGTACTTC.

V and J are TRBV9 and TRBJ1-2; D gene ambiguous. The V end lost 1 base, the J end lost 9 bases, and 10 bases lay between the germline ends. Germline lookup yields CDR1 SGDLS and CDR2 YYNGEE. CDR3 length: 12 amino acids. This chain's CDR3 is CASSVWGESYTF. The CDR3 DNA sequence: TGTGCCAGCAGCGTATGGGGTGAGAGCTACACCTTC. The complete variable domain, with remaining parts taken from reference TRBV9 and TRBJ1-2, reads DSGVTQTPKHLITATGQRVTLRCSPRSGDLSVYWYQQSLDQGLQFLIQYYNGEERAKGNILERFSAQQFPDLHSELNLSSLELGDSALYFCASSVWGESYTFGSGTRLTVV.

The J gene is TRBJ2-7, the V gene TRBV14; D not certain. The CDR3 sequence is 11 residues long. Germline V gives CDR1 SGHDN, CDR2 FVKESK. V lost 4 bases, J lost 7 bases, and 8 bases lay in between. In DNA form, the CDR3 reads TGTGCCAGCAGCCGAGTTGGGGAGCAGTACTTC. Amino acids: CASSRVGEQYF. Based on the CDR3 plus reference TRBV14 and TRBJ2-7, the full variable domain is EAGVTQFPSHSVIEKGQTVTLRCDPISGHDNLYWYRRVMGKEIKFLLHFVKESKQDESGMPNNRFLAERTGGTYSTLKVQPAELEDSGVYFCASSRVGEQYFGPGTRLTVT.

CDR3 nucleotide sequence: TGCAGCGTAGTGGGACAGGCGGTCGGCTACACCTTC. Its translation is CSVVGQAVGYTF. This chain uses TRBV29-1 with TRBJ1-2; TRBD1 aligns across 8 bases. V shed 6 bases, J shed 8 bases, and the junction held 8 bases outside the gene matches. The CDR3 length is 12 residues. Germline-derived CDR1 and CDR2 are SQVTM and ANQGSEA.

In its sample, this clonotype was seen many times. V usage is TRBV11-2 and J usage is TRBJ2-7, with 8 bases matching TRBD1. This CDR3 is 15 amino acids long. Per the germline V gene, CDR1 is SGHAT and CDR2 is FQNNGV. V dropped 0 bases and J dropped 3; count of bases not matched to a gene: 4. The CDR3 DNA follows: TGTGCCAGCAGCTTAGATGCGGGACAGGTCTACGAGCAGTACTTC. It codes for CASSLDAGQVYEQYF. Full variable domain (missing parts from reference TRBV11-2 and TRBJ2-7): EAGVAQSPRYKIIEKRQSVAFWCNPISGHATLYWYQQILGQGPKLLIQFQNNGVVDDSQLPKDRFSAERLKGVDSTLKIQPAKLEDSAVYLCASSLDAGQVYEQYFGPGTRLTVT.

This clonotype occurred a few times. V gene TRBV24-1 combines with J gene TRBJ2-2; 8 nucleotides line up with TRBD1. The CDR3 length is 17 residues. The germline gives CDR1 KGHDR, CDR2 SFDVKD. J gave up 3 bases and V 4 bases, and 9 bases lay outside the gene matches. The CDR3 DNA sequence: TGTGCCACCAGTGACGGACGGACAGGGTTATACACCGGGGAGCTGTTTTTT. This translates into CATSDGRTGLYTGELFF.

The CDR3 sequence is CASSIGPGGTGELFF. CDR3 DNA: TGTGCCAGTAGTATAGGCCCCGGGGGGACCGGGGAGCTGTTTTTT. This chain links TRBV19 with TRBJ2-2; TRBD2 aligns across 7 bases. Trimming cost V 1 base and J 5 bases; bases outside gene matches: 4. The CDR3 spans 15 residues. The germline CDR1 and CDR2 sequences are LNHDA and SQIVND (reference sequence).

This clonotype was seen more than once but under ten times. Just one base apart from a much larger clone, this may be a read error. The chain joins TRBV11-1 to TRBJ2-5; TRBD2 matches 9 bases. Trimming cost V 5 bases and J 1 base; bases outside gene matches: 2. CDR3 length: 14 residues. From germline, CDR1 is SGHAT and CDR2 FQDESV (reference sequence). The CDR3 DNA reads as TGTGCCAGCAGCGGTAGCGGGAGCCAAGAGACCCAGTACTTC. Translation gives CASSGSGSQETQYF.